What follows is one TCR beta chain and its context. The source of the sample is a study of blood T cell repertoires in COVID-19. Study background: Samples taken during acute and convalescent COVID-19 were collected in the United States, Italy and Spain.

V dropped 7 bases and J dropped 4; count of bases not matched to a gene: 2. The CDR3 length is 14 residues. Looked up from germline, CDR1 is MRHNA and CDR2 is SNTAGT. Clones were read by immunoSEQ multiplex PCR, and TCRdb kept only the in-frame ones, dropping some. The data hold around 400,000 clones, with 87% observed a single time. Seattle's cohort entered during active infection and was followed longitudinally. What was sequenced was peripheral blood. The receptor was isolated from an older woman with COVID-19, enrolled during active disease. The chain uses TRBV6-4 and TRBJ2-2; TRBD2 aligns across 11 bases. CDR3 in amino acids: CASKTSGATGELFF. As DNA, the CDR3 is TGTGCCAGCAAGACTAGCGGGGCCACCGGGGAGCTGTTTTTT.